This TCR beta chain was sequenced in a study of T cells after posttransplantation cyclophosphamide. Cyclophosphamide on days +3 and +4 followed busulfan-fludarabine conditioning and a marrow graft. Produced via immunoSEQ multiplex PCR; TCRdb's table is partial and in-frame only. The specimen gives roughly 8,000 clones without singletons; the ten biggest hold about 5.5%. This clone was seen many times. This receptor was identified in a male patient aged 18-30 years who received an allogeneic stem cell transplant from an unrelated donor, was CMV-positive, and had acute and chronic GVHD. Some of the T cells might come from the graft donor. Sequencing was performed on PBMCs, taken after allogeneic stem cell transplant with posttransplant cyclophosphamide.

CDR3 sequence: CASSGGRSEKPYEQYF. In DNA, the CDR3 is TGTGCCAGCAGCGGGGGGAGGAGCGAAAAACCGTACGAGCAGTACTTC. V gene TRBV2 combines with J gene TRBJ2-7; TRBD2 aligns across 7 bases. Germline assignment: CDR1 SNHLY and CDR2 FYNNEI. The J segment lost 4 bases and the V segment lost 6 bases, leaving 15 bases of the junction unmatched. This CDR3 comprises 16 residues.